This TCR beta chain stems from a study of CD8 T cells in Susac syndrome. Germline V gene data show CDR1 as MNHEY and CDR2 as SVGAGI. The CDR3 covers 15 residues. Trimming at V came to 6 bases and at J to 2 bases, leaving 8 bases not matched to a gene. It was with random hexamers that about 0.45 to 1 ug RNA was reverse transcribed. TCRdb independently ran MiXCR on the immunoSEQ multiplex PCR reads; one entry per CDR3 protein. The table lists fewer than 150,000 distinct CDR3 sequences, 94% of them singletons. V usage is TRBV6-5 and J usage is TRBJ2-7; 9 bases match TRBD2. The receptor was derived from a human donor in good health. The sample consisted of CD8+ T cells from PBMCs. DNA of the CDR3: TGTGCCAGCAGCCGGAGTAGCGGGAGTGCCTACGAGCAGTACTTC. Its protein is CASSRSSGSAYEQYF.